The 16 T cell receptor beta chains below come from one sample, sequenced in a study of T-cell memory formation after mild COVID-19. TCRdb independently ran MiXCR on the 5' RACE reads; one entry per CDR3 protein. The repertoire has approximately 480,000 distinct CDR3 sequences, over 15% of them found once; the top ten carry 9% to 15%. The specimen sequenced was PBMCs or a T cell subset sorted from them (not recorded which). The source is an adult woman who had mild COVID-19 (a few samples of this study predate the infection). Cell type and time point are not known.

This clonotype showed up just a few times. The V gene is TRBV3-1, the J gene TRBJ2-7; TRBD1 matches 9 bases. V was clipped by 0 bases and J by 6 bases; unmatched bases: 6. CDR1 is LGHDT and CDR2 is YNNKEL in the germline V gene (reference sequence). The CDR3 contains 15 residues. CDR3: CASSQDYTGGGEQYF. CDR3 DNA: TGTGCCAGCAGCCAAGATTACACAGGGGGCGGCGAGCAGTACTTC.

The gene calls are TRBV6-2 or TRBV6-3 and TRBJ2-7; D is possibly TRBD2 (5 bases). The CDR3 is made up of 13 amino acids. The V end lost 7 bases, the J end lost 2 bases, and 12 bases lay between the germline ends. The germline V gene encodes CDR1 MNHEY and CDR2 SVGEGT. Here the CDR3 DNA reads TGTGCCAGCACTATGACTACCACCTACGAGCAGTACTTC. This gives the protein CASTMTTTYEQYF.

V usage is TRBV11-1 and J usage is TRBJ2-7; D call uncertain. The V end lost 5 bases, the J end lost 2 bases, and 16 bases lay between the germline ends. CDR1 is SGHAT and CDR2 is FQDESV in the germline V gene (reference sequence). This CDR3 has 15 amino acids. CDR3 sequence reads: CASSLGGHTTYEQYF. The CDR3 DNA is TGTGCCAGCAGCCTCGGTGGGCATACAACCTACGAGCAGTACTTC.

This sequence joins TRBV12-3 or TRBV12-4 and TRBJ2-3, with TRBD2 as a possible D gene (6 bases). The germline V and J ends were trimmed by 5 bases and 6 bases, with 18 bases remaining between them. CDR3 size: 15 residues. The CDR3 protein is CASSASEEGPDTQYF. CDR3 nucleotide sequence: TGTGCCAGCAGTGCCTCCGAGGAGGGCCCGGATACGCAGTATTTT.

The chain recombines TRBV29-1 with TRBJ2-1, with 9 bases identical to TRBD2. The CDR3 totals 17 residues. From germline, CDR1 is SQVTM and CDR2 ANQGSEA. V trimming: 3 bases; J trimming: 5 bases; junction bases outside the gene matches: 14. The CDR3 DNA reads as TGCAGCGTTGAGGGAATTAGCGGGAGTGGGCCCCACAATGAGCAGTTCTTC. It is translated as CSVEGISGSGPHNEQFF.

The V gene is TRBV7-2, the J gene TRBJ1-1; D is ambiguous. V lost 2 bases and J lost 5, with 12 bases in between. The CDR3 totals 14 residues. Germline values: CDR1 SGHTA, CDR2 FQGNSA. CDR3: CASSLMGYGTEAFF. As DNA, the CDR3 is TGTGCCAGCAGCTTAATGGGGTATGGGACTGAAGCTTTCTTT.

This clonotype came up a few times. The chain joins TRBV10-3 to TRBJ2-4; no clear D gene. The CDR3 is 14 amino acids. V lost 0 bases and J 0 bases, leaving 3 bases between the germline ends. CDR1 is ENHRY, CDR2 SYGVKD, per germline. CDR3 region: CAISESLAKNIQYF. CDR3 sequence (DNA): TGTGCCATCAGTGAGTCTCTAGCCAAAAACATTCAGTACTTC.

This clonotype was seen once. The rearrangement uses TRBV4-1 and TRBJ1-1; tentatively, D is TRBD1 (6 bases). Trimming stripped 3 bases from V and 3 bases from J, with 11 bases between. This CDR3 is built from 14 residues. Per germline, CDR1 MGHRA and CDR2 YSYEKL. CDR3 DNA sequence: TGCGCCAGCAGCCAGGCAGACAGGTACACTGAAGCTTTCTTT. Protein product: CASSQADRYTEAFF.

The J gene is TRBJ2-1, the V gene TRBV12-3 or TRBV12-4, with 9 bases identical to TRBD2. The CDR3 sequence is 13 residues long. The trim removed 9 bases at V and 4 bases at J, leaving 4 bases unmatched. The CDR3 sequence: CASTLAGYNEQFF. CDR3 sequence (DNA): TGTGCCAGTACGCTAGCGGGATACAATGAGCAGTTCTTC.

This chain joins TRBV3-1 and TRBJ1-3, with 8 bases aligning to TRBD1. V lost 4 bases, J lost 2 bases, and 7 bases stayed unmatched. Germline-derived CDR1 and CDR2 are LGHDT and YNNKEL (reference sequence). This CDR3 is 16 amino acids long. The CDR3 region is CASSLMTGAPGNTIYF. In DNA, the CDR3 is TGTGCCAGCAGCCTCATGACAGGGGCCCCTGGAAACACCATATATTTT.

This clonotype was detected a few times. The J gene is TRBJ1-2, the V gene TRBV7-2; D is perhaps TRBD1 (6 bases). The V gene lost 5 bases and the J gene lost 4 bases, with 23 bases spanning the gap. Germline assignment: CDR1 SGHTA and CDR2 FQGNSA. This CDR3 comprises 17 residues. For the CDR3, the DNA is TGTGCCAGCAGCCCGGGACATGCGATCTTCGTGGTCTATGGCTACACCTTC. Encoded protein: CASSPGHAIFVVYGYTF.

This chain links TRBV10-3 with TRBJ2-5; the match to TRBD2 covers 8 bases. Germline values: CDR1 ENHRY, CDR2 SYGVKD. The V gene end was trimmed by 2 bases and the J gene end by 1 base; junction bases not matched to a gene: 9. The CDR3 is made up of 17 amino acids. CDR3 nucleotides: TGTGCCATCAGTGAGGGACAGACCAGCGGGGGCCAAGAGACCCAGTACTTC. This translates into CAISEGQTSGGQETQYF.

The rearrangement uses TRBV4-1 and TRBJ1-5, with D uncertain. The CDR3 consists of 13 residues. V gave up 2 bases and J gave up 13 bases, with 15 bases separating them. Germline V gene sequence: CDR1 MGHRA, CDR2 YSYEKL. CDR3 sequence: CASSQPDGLNQHF. The CDR3 DNA reads TGCGCCAGCAGCCAACCCGACGGACTCAATCAGCATTTT.

Only a few counts were recorded for this clonotype. The gene calls are TRBV20-1 and TRBJ2-3; D is undetermined. Germline V gives CDR1 DFQATT, CDR2 SNEGSKA (reference sequence). Deletions cut 5 bases from V and 0 bases from J, with 12 bases between. The CDR3 is 14 residues long. CDR3 residues: CSASSSDSTDTQYF. CDR3 DNA: TGCAGTGCTTCGAGCAGCGATAGCACAGATACGCAGTATTTT.

The chain has TRBV13 and TRBJ2-7; D may be TRBD2 (7 bases). The length of the CDR3 is 14 residues. V was trimmed by 5 bases and J by 2 bases, leaving 13 bases between them. The germline gives CDR1 PRHDT, CDR2 FYEKMQ (reference sequence). CDR3 region: CASSGRGEAYEQYF. The CDR3 DNA reads as TGTGCCAGCAGCGGGAGGGGGGAAGCCTACGAGCAGTACTTC.

The chain links TRBV6-5 to TRBJ2-5; D is unclear. Trimming cost V 0 bases and J 3 bases, with 5 bases left between them. CDR1 and CDR2 (germline): MNHEY, SVGAGI. The CDR3 is 13 amino acids. CDR3 residues: CASSYSIEETQYF. The CDR3 DNA reads TGTGCCAGCAGTTACTCGATTGAAGAGACCCAGTACTTC.